These 11 T cell receptor beta chains were sequenced from one sample in a study of sequential checkpoint blockade in melanoma. Treatment described: randomized to nivolumab then ipilimumab (arm A) or the reverse (arm B). Sequencing used immunoSEQ multiplex PCR; TCRdb keeps in-frame clones, though not all of them. The sample yields almost 7,500 clones, 23% seen once. The sequenced sample was tumor tissue (inferred from file names), obtained from a patient given nivolumab and ipilimumab in sequence. The receptors were sampled from a human donor with melanoma.

This clone was observed a few times. This chain connects TRBV7-6 to TRBJ1-2; TRBD1 matches at 10 bases. This CDR3 has 15 residues. Germline CDR1 reads SGHVS; CDR2 reads FNYEAQ. Losses at the gene ends were 2 bases for V and 3 bases for J; bases not matched to a gene: 3. The CDR3, as DNA: TGTGCCAGCAGCTTATTTGGGACAGGGGACTATGGCTACACCTTC. Translating gives CASSLFGTGDYGYTF.

V usage is TRBV19 and J usage is TRBJ1-1; no clear D. Germline loops: CDR1 LNHDA, CDR2 SQIVND (reference sequence). The CDR3 is 15 amino acids. Trimming shortened V by 7 bases and J by 3 bases, and 18 bases separated the two germline ends. DNA for the CDR3: TGTGCCAGTACCCCGACCTACACATTGGACACTGAAGCTTTCTTT. The encoded protein is CASTPTYTLDTEAFF.

This chain joins TRBV6-8 and TRBJ1-2, with 7 nucleotides matching TRBD1. The CDR3 loop spans 14 amino acids. V lost 6 bases, J lost 10 bases, and 14 bases stayed unmatched. Germline V CDR1 and CDR2: MNHGY, SAAAGT. The CDR3 here is CASRRTRQGLAYTF. CDR3 DNA sequence: TGTGCCAGCAGGCGCACTCGACAGGGTCTTGCCTACACCTTC.

The sample holds many counts of this clone. The rearrangement links TRBV6-8 to TRBJ1-3, with 7 bases identical to TRBD1. Germline V gene sequence: CDR1 MNHGY, CDR2 SAAAGT. The CDR3 totals 15 residues. V was clipped by 5 bases and J by 6 bases; unmatched bases: 10. The CDR3 spells CASSPHRGDINTIYF. The CDR3 region has the DNA TGTGCCAGCAGTCCCCACAGGGGAGATATAAACACCATATATTTT.

In its sample, this clone was seen a few times. The chain links TRBV4-1 to TRBJ2-1; TRBD2 matches at 12 bases. Germline V lookup: CDR1 MGHRA, CDR2 YSYEKL. This CDR3 has 15 amino acids. V gave up 2 bases and J gave up 4 bases; unmatched junction bases: 0. CDR3 DNA sequence: TGCGCCAGCAGCCAACTAGCGGGAGGGTACAATGAGCAGTTCTTC. The encoded protein is CASSQLAGGYNEQFF.

The chain combines TRBV18 with TRBJ1-3; D is ambiguous. The CDR3 is 16 residues long. Per the germline V gene, CDR1 is KGHSH and CDR2 is LQKENI. Between the trimmed V and J ends, which lost 3 bases and 1 base, there was a span of 13 bases. In DNA, the CDR3 is TGTGCCAGCTCACCTTATATATCGGGGTCTGGAAACACCATATATTTT. Its translation: CASSPYISGSGNTIYF.

In nucleotides, the CDR3 is TGTGCCAGCAGCCCTACATGGGGCAATGAGCAGTTCTTC. It is translated as CASSPTWGNEQFF. The chain uses TRBV6-8 and TRBJ2-1; D not certain. The CDR3 is made up of 13 amino acids. V lost 6 bases, J lost 6 bases, and 12 bases lay in between. The germline V gene encodes CDR1 MNHGY and CDR2 SAAAGT.

In this sample, this clone turned up many times. This rearrangement joins TRBV9 to TRBJ1-1, with D possibly TRBD1 on 6 matching bases. Trimming cost V 7 bases and J 4 bases, with 17 bases left between them. The CDR3 has 14 residues. Germline V gene data show CDR1 as SGDLS and CDR2 as YYNGEE. The CDR3 region has the DNA TGTGCCAGCGCCCCATCGGGGGCGCCCACTGAAGCTTTCTTT. It translates to CASAPSGAPTEAFF.

This clone came up a few times. The rearrangement links TRBV16 to TRBJ2-7, with D perhaps TRBD1 (6 bases). Per germline, CDR1 KGHSY and CDR2 FQNENV. The V and J ends lost 4 bases and 3 bases respectively, with 7 bases between them. The CDR3 length is 12 residues. CDR3 amino acids: CASSRGGYEQYV. The DNA for the CDR3 is TGTGCCAGCAGCCGAGGGGGCTACGAGCAGTACGTC.

The genes are TRBV15 and TRBJ2-3; the match to TRBD2 covers 10 bases. The germline CDR1 and CDR2 sequences are LNHNV and YYDKDF (reference sequence). After removal of 1 base from V and 0 bases from J, the junction contained 1 base not matched to a gene. The CDR3 has 16 amino acids. The CDR3 loop reads CATSRGLAGSTDTQYF. CDR3 nucleotide sequence: TGTGCCACCAGCAGAGGACTAGCGGGTAGCACAGATACGCAGTATTTT. The full variable domain, with the rest looked up from reference TRBV15 and TRBJ2-3, is DAMVIQNPRYQVTQFGKPVTLSCSQTLNHNVMYWYQQKSSQAPKLLFHYYDKDFNNEADTPDNFQSRRPNTSFCFLDIRSPGLGDTAMYLCATSRGLAGSTDTQYFGPGTRLTVL.

The chain couples TRBV28 to TRBJ2-7; 7 bases line up with TRBD1. CDR1 and CDR2 (germline): MDHEN, SYDVKM. Unmatched junction bases numbered 4, after V lost 2 bases and J lost 6 bases. The CDR3 is made up of 13 amino acids. The CDR3 spells CASSLTGAGEQYV. The CDR3 DNA follows: TGTGCCAGCAGTTTAACAGGGGCCGGCGAGCAGTACGTC.